This TCR beta chain was retrieved from a study of Graves' ophthalmopathy and Graves' hyperthyroidism (dated by TCRdb to between 2017 and 2018). About the investigation overall: Peripheral blood was collected at initial diagnosis, prior to any treatment. To tell Graves' ophthalmopathy apart from Graves' hyperthyroidism, and to predict which patients would progress to ophthalmopathy, the study relied on TCR beta repertoire signatures. In total, around 140 blood samples were TCR-sequenced: 43 ophthalmopathy, 80 or so hyperthyroidism and some 17 hyperthyroidism-to-ophthalmopathy patients. To explore V-J signatures that separate ophthalmopathy from hyperthyroidism, a discovery set of 100 patients was enrolled, consisting of roughly 45 with ophthalmopathy and 55 to 65 with stable hyperthyroidism. For independent validation, a separate cohort was made up of 18 hyperthyroidism patients plus 17 patients who later progressed from hyperthyroidism to ophthalmopathy. T-cell repertoires of thyroid tissue and blood were compared in a handful of hyperthyroidism patients. Once sampling was done, hyperthyroidism patients were given methimazole at a starting dose of 30 mg daily, while ophthalmopathy patients were given high-dose intravenous methylprednisolone.

This clonotype came up many times. No cognate antigen has been identified for it. Base qualities are not recorded, but no much larger clone differs from it by a single base. The paper's findings and limits, for the study overall: The 13-signature model separated ophthalmopathy from stable hyperthyroidism with approximately 90% sensitivity and just under 84% specificity in cross-validation, and 80%/75% in the test set. Most expanded thyroid clonotypes with frequency above 0.001 were also detected in blood, suggesting blood repertoires may reflect the thyroid immune response. No statistical method was used to set the sample size in advance, and the investigators knew which group each participant was assigned to. In validation, the model predicted ophthalmopathy progression with over 60% sensitivity and about 77% specificity; 12 predicted patients were CT-confirmed with GO in a median of around 6 months.

Ophthalmopathy patients were characterized by moderately to severely active disease, a Clinical Activity Score of at least 3, a NOSPECS grade of at least 4, and a disease duration under 3 months. Patients with other autoimmune diseases, uncontrolled infections, pregnancy or lactation were excluded. Diagnosis was based on clinical symptoms, serum thyroxine, TRAb, thyroid ultrasound and orbital computed tomography. Using Ficoll-Paque density gradient centrifugation, PBMCs were isolated from roughly 9.2 ml of fresh peripheral blood. Total RNA was extracted using Trizol reagent, and RNA quality was checked on an Agilent 2100 Bioanalyzer. The germline V and J ends show losses of 7 bases and 7 bases respectively, and no gene match explains 12 bases of the junction. Including the terminal cysteine and phenylalanine, the CDR3 comprises 15 residues. Only the CDR3 part of the read is kept: 45 bases, read in frame from the first base. In the germline V gene, CDR1 corresponds to MNHNS and CDR2 to SASEGT.

TCR beta CDR3 regions were amplified from RNA transcripts for repertoire sequencing. HTBI primers and the Qiagen OneStep RT-PCR kit were used in a first-round RT-PCR, which was followed by a second-round multiplex PCR, size selection and purification. The libraries underwent paired-end sequencing with 100 bp reads on an Illumina HiSeq2000. From the authors' description of their analysis: SOAPnuke was used to process the reads, removing any read that contained adapters or uncalled bases, had a mean Phred below 15, or lacked an exact match to the constant primer or identifier. COPE v1.2.5 was used to merge high-quality paired reads. Clonotypes were defined as unique nucleotide sequences and were aligned to IMGT TRB V, D and J references using MiTCR v1.1. Analysis was restricted to V-J combinations with a frequency above 0.0001, which covered roughly 99% of repertoires. For each V-J combination, a TCR clonal expansion and chaos score was defined as F50 clonal expansion divided by the chaos observed in the TCRdist matrix. Welch's t-statistics and random forest were used to reduce the features to about a dozen V-J combinations, which were then used as input to a naive Bayes classifier. The similarity between thyroid and blood repertoires was quantified using the Morisita-Horn index. The public reads were quality trimmed at Q25 with fastp and then assembled into clones with MiXCR by TCRdb, keeping productive beta chains. Every distinct CDR3 protein forms one entry, paired with its most common genes and DNA. The V and J calls come from TCRdb's annotation, not from the publication. This sample holds 340,000 or so distinct CDR3 sequences; roughly 15% were observed only once. The leading ten clones occupy 9% to 15% of the sample.

The chain uses TRBV6-1 and TRBJ2-2; 7 nucleotides in the junction match TRBD1. The sequencing input was peripheral blood. This clonotype originated in an adult man with Graves' ophthalmopathy. The CDR3 corresponds to CASTASGTAVGELFF. The base sequence is TGTGCCAGCACTGCCTCCGGGACAGCTGTCGGGGAGCTGTTTTTT.